The 27 T cell receptor beta chains in this list originate from one sample, sequenced in a study of CD8 T cells in ankylosing spondylitis. Each CDR3 protein gets one entry after TCRdb re-called the 5' RACE reads with MiXCR. The sample lists hundreds of thousands of distinct CDR3 sequences, approximately 20% occurring once. Specimen: blood, either unsorted or a sorted T cell fraction (not recorded which). These receptors all stem from a male donor with ankylosing spondylitis or in good health (not recorded which).

The V gene is TRBV15, the J gene TRBJ2-1; 16 positions agree with TRBD2. V shed 5 bases and J 1 base; nucleotides not matched to a gene: 11. Germline-derived CDR1 and CDR2 are LNHNV and YYDKDF (reference sequence). This CDR3 contains 20 residues. CDR3 coding DNA: TGTGCCACCAGCGGCCCGGGACTAGCGGGAGGGAAAGGATCCTACAATGAGCAGTTCTTC. Protein product: CATSGPGLAGGKGSYNEQFF. The full variable domain, with the rest looked up from reference TRBV15 and TRBJ2-1, is DAMVIQNPRYQVTQFGKPVTLSCSQTLNHNVMYWYQQKSSQAPKLLFHYYDKDFNNEADTPDNFQSRRPNTSFCFLDIRSPGLGDTAMYLCATSGPGLAGGKGSYNEQFFGPGTRLTVL.

This clonotype has just a few counts. The V gene is TRBV20-1, the J gene TRBJ2-1; D unclear. V was clipped by 5 bases and J by 8 bases, with 13 bases between them. There are 12 residues in the CDR3. From germline, CDR1 is DFQATT and CDR2 SNEGSKA (reference sequence). CDR3 amino acids: CSASPQYDEQFF. The DNA of the CDR3 is TGCAGTGCTTCGCCGCAATATGATGAGCAGTTCTTC.

This clonotype has a handful of counts. The chain couples TRBV5-1 to TRBJ1-1; maybe TRBD1 (5 bases). The CDR3 runs to 14 residues. Germline CDR1 reads SGHRS; CDR2 reads YFSETQ. With 4 bases removed from V and 2 bases from J, the gap between germline ends came to 12 bases. CDR3 bases: TGCGCCAGCAGCGTGGGGGTTTTCAACACTGAAGCTTTCTTT. Translation: CASSVGVFNTEAFF.

The chain is built from TRBV20-1 and TRBJ2-5; TRBD2 aligns across 8 bases. Unmatched junction bases numbered 12, after V lost 4 bases and J lost 2 bases. This CDR3 is built from 16 residues. CDR1 and CDR2 (germline): DFQATT, SNEGSKA (reference sequence). The CDR3 protein is CSANGGGAGEQETQYF. Written as DNA, the CDR3 is TGCAGTGCTAATGGTGGTGGAGCGGGAGAACAAGAGACCCAGTACTTC.

The CDR3 bases are TGCGCCAGCACCGGGACAGCAACCAGGGAGCTGTTTTTT. Translated: CASTGTATRELFF. The rearrangement links TRBV5-1 to TRBJ2-2; 7 nucleotides align to TRBD1. J gave up 9 bases and V 6 bases, and 8 bases lay outside the gene matches. CDR1 SGHRS and CDR2 YFSETQ come from the germline V gene. The CDR3 length is 13 residues.

V is TRBV7-9 and J is TRBJ1-1; D not resolved. Germline V lookup: CDR1 SEHNR, CDR2 FQNEAQ (reference sequence). This CDR3 is built from 15 residues. V was pared by 3 bases and J by 3 bases, with 14 bases between. The CDR3 here is CASSFSAGLYTEAFF. CDR3 DNA sequence: TGTGCCAGCAGCTTTAGTGCGGGTCTGTACACTGAAGCTTTCTTT. Combining the CDR3 with reference TRBV7-9 and TRBJ1-1 gives the whole variable domain DTGVSQNPRHKITKRGQNVTFRCDPISEHNRLYWYRQTLGQGPEFLTYFQNEAQLEKSRLLSDRFSAERPKGSFSTLEIQRTEQGDSAMYLCASSFSAGLYTEAFFGQGTRLTVV.

The chain employs TRBV24-1 and TRBJ2-7, with 10 bases lining up with TRBD2. J lost 0 bases, V lost 5 bases, and 9 bases had no gene match. The CDR3 is made up of 17 amino acids. Per germline, CDR1 KGHDR and CDR2 SFDVKD. CDR3 bases: TGTGCCACCAGTGCGAGTAGCGGGGGGCACCACTCCTACGAGCAGTACGTC. Translation: CATSASSGGHHSYEQYV.

V is TRBV5-6 and J is TRBJ1-1, with D perhaps TRBD1 (5 bases). Per the germline V gene, CDR1 is SGHDT and CDR2 is YYEEEE. Trimming took 2 bases from V and 3 from J, leaving 11 bases between them. The CDR3 has 14 residues. CDR3 in DNA: TGTGCCAGCAGCTTCGGGAGGGGTTACACTGAAGCTTTCTTT. Amino acids: CASSFGRGYTEAFF.

The chain is built from TRBV12-3 or TRBV12-4 and TRBJ1-4; weak D call: TRBD1 (5 bases). Trimming removed 7 bases from V and 7 bases from J, with 13 bases in between. The CDR3 length is 13 residues. The CDR3 loop reads CASKPGRFEKLFF. The CDR3 coding sequence is TGTGCCAGCAAGCCAGGGCGGTTTGAAAAACTGTTTTTT.

The chain has TRBV14 and TRBJ2-3; the D call may be TRBD1 or TRBD2 (6 bases each). Trimming cost V 0 bases and J 2 bases, with 15 bases left between them. CDR3 length equals 17 residues. The germline CDR1 and CDR2 sequences are SGHDN and FVKESK. Here the CDR3 DNA reads TGTGCCAGCAGCCAAGATCTTGGGGGGCGGTTCACAGATACGCAGTATTTT. Translation gives CASSQDLGGRFTDTQYF.

The table lists this clonotype with many counts. This chain links TRBV5-1 with TRBJ2-7; D call uncertain. The V gene's germline CDR1 is SGHRS and CDR2 YFSETQ. The CDR3 is 13 amino acids. The V end was cut by 4 bases, the J end by 6 bases, with 14 bases between. DNA of the CDR3: TGCGCCAGCAGCCCCACCGGTGGTCGCGAGCAGTACGTC. It codes for CASSPTGGREQYV.

This clonotype was recorded many times. The chain is built from TRBV20-1 and TRBJ2-5, with D perhaps TRBD2 (6 bases). V lost 6 bases, J lost 3 bases, and 11 bases lay in between. This CDR3 comprises 12 residues. Germline V CDR1 and CDR2: DFQATT, SNEGSKA (reference sequence). The CDR3 DNA reads as TGCAGTGCAGGACTATCGGAAGAGACCCAGTACTTC. Protein sequence: CSAGLSEETQYF.

Only a few counts were recorded for this clonotype. The chain recombines TRBV6-1 with TRBJ2-2; 8 bases are shared with TRBD1. The CDR3 consists of 13 residues. Germline V lookup: CDR1 MNHNS, CDR2 SASEGT. The V gene end was trimmed by 4 bases and the J gene end by 7 bases; junction bases not matched to a gene: 2. The CDR3 here is CASSAGGIGELFF. The CDR3 DNA is TGTGCCAGCAGTGCAGGGGGCATCGGGGAGCTGTTTTTT.

This clonotype has ten or more counts. The rearrangement joins TRBV20-1 to TRBJ2-5; 11 bases map to TRBD1. The CDR3 runs to 15 residues. Germline V lookup: CDR1 DFQATT, CDR2 SNEGSKA (reference sequence). The junction had 2 bases not matched to a gene; V was cut back by 1 base and J by 1 base. The CDR3 here is CSARAGTGGQETQYF. For the CDR3, the DNA is TGCAGTGCTAGAGCCGGGACAGGGGGCCAAGAGACCCAGTACTTC.

This clonotype has a single count. This rearrangement joins TRBV28 to TRBJ2-7, with D tentatively TRBD2 (6 bases). Germline CDR1 MDHEN, CDR2 SYDVKM. The germline V and J ends were trimmed by 8 bases and 3 bases, with 17 bases remaining between them. CDR3 length equals 14 residues. CDR3 region: CASSGVGGLYEQYV. In DNA form, the CDR3 reads TGTGCCAGCTCCGGAGTAGGAGGGCTCTACGAGCAGTACGTC.

The table lists this clonotype with a count of one. A read error may be the cause here, since a much bigger clone is one base away. The CDR3 sequence is CASSQGASKDTQYF. The CDR3, as DNA: TGTGCCAGCAGCCAGGGGGCCAGCAAAGATACGCAGTATTTT. This rearrangement joins TRBV12-3 or TRBV12-4 to TRBJ2-3; 8 bases align to TRBD1. This CDR3 has 14 amino acids.

This clonotype was counted only a few times. The gene calls are TRBV27 and TRBJ2-3; the D is unclear. The CDR3 is made up of 11 amino acids. V gave up 5 bases and J gave up 7 bases, with 7 bases separating them. Looked up from germline, CDR1 is MNHEY and CDR2 is SMNVEV (reference sequence). The CDR3 region has the DNA TGTGCCAGCAGTCACCGAAATACGCAGTATTTT. It codes for CASSHRNTQYF.

The table lists this clonotype with many counts. The chain is built from TRBV12-3 or TRBV12-4 and TRBJ1-5; D is uncertain. V shed 6 bases and J shed 5 bases, with 20 bases lying between them. The CDR3 has 16 amino acids. This chain's CDR3 is CASSLDLVLDYQPQHF. The DNA of the CDR3 is TGTGCCAGCAGCTTGGACCTCGTGTTGGATTATCAGCCCCAGCATTTT.

The V gene is TRBV2, the J gene TRBJ2-7; 9 nucleotides align to TRBD1. The CDR3 is 14 residues long. The germline gives CDR1 SNHLY, CDR2 FYNNEI. V dropped 2 bases and J dropped 7; count of bases not matched to a gene: 6. The CDR3 reads CASSEIQGALEQYV. CDR3 in DNA: TGTGCCAGCAGTGAAATACAGGGGGCACTGGAGCAGTACGTC.

The V and J genes are TRBV19 and TRBJ1-5; D call uncertain. The germline CDR1 and CDR2 sequences are LNHDA and SQIVND (reference sequence). V lost 3 bases and J 4 bases, leaving 16 bases between the germline ends. CDR3 length: 16 amino acids. The CDR3, as DNA: TGTGCCAGTAGTATGGCCGCGATCATGGGGAATCAGCCCCAGCATTTT. Amino acids: CASSMAAIMGNQPQHF.

This clonotype has just a few counts. The chain links TRBV28 to TRBJ2-2; 9 bases are shared with TRBD1. Looked up from germline, CDR1 is MDHEN and CDR2 is SYDVKM. The CDR3 is 17 amino acids. V was pared by 2 bases and J by 4 bases, with 8 bases of the junction left unmatched. Written as DNA, the CDR3 is TGTGCCAGCAGTTTAGGGGACAGGGTATTCGGCACCGGGGAGCTGTTTTTT. It translates to CASSLGDRVFGTGELFF. The variable domain in full, with the rest retrieved from reference TRBV28 and TRBJ2-2, is DVKVTQSSRYLVKRTGEKVFLECVQDMDHENMFWYRQDPGLGLRLIYFSYDVKMKEKGDIPEGYSVSREKKERFSLILESASTNQTSMYLCASSLGDRVFGTGELFFGEGSRLTVL.

The rearrangement links TRBV20-1 to TRBJ2-5, with D tentatively TRBD1 (5 bases). Trimming removed 0 bases at V and 1 base at J, with 15 bases between. CDR1 and CDR2 (germline): DFQATT, SNEGSKA (reference sequence). The length of the CDR3 is 16 residues. This CDR3 reads CSARDLGRVIQETQYF. The DNA for the CDR3 is TGCAGTGCTAGAGATCTCGGCAGGGTAATCCAAGAGACCCAGTACTTC.

The chain joins TRBV9 to TRBJ2-1; D call uncertain. V lost 0 bases and J lost 2, with 9 bases in between. This CDR3 has 15 amino acids. The germline V gene encodes CDR1 SGDLS and CDR2 YYNGEE. This chain's CDR3 is CASSVELSTYNEQFF. The DNA for the CDR3 is TGTGCCAGCAGCGTAGAGCTCAGTACCTACAATGAGCAGTTCTTC.

This clonotype showed up many times. The chain recombines TRBV18 with TRBJ1-1; D may be TRBD1 (5 bases). CDR1 KGHSH and CDR2 LQKENI come from the germline V gene. This CDR3 has 16 amino acids. Trimming cost V 3 bases and J 1 base, with 15 bases left between them. The CDR3 DNA sequence: TGTGCCAGCTCACCCCCCAAACAGGCCGCGAACACTGAAGCTTTCTTT. Amino acids: CASSPPKQAANTEAFF.

This chain joins TRBV28 and TRBJ2-3, with 9 nucleotides matching TRBD2. Per germline, CDR1 MDHEN and CDR2 SYDVKM. The V and J ends lost 3 bases and 5 bases, in that order; junction bases with no gene match: 3. This CDR3 is 14 amino acids long. The CDR3 DNA sequence: TGTGCCAGCAGTTTGCGACTAGCGGTAGATACGCAGTATTTT. Its translation is CASSLRLAVDTQYF.

This clonotype was recorded at least ten times. This chain joins TRBV5-6 and TRBJ2-1; D perhaps matches TRBD2 (5 bases). With 2 bases removed from V and 2 bases from J, the gap between germline ends came to 8 bases. CDR3 size: 14 residues. The germline CDR1 and CDR2 sequences are SGHDT and YYEEEE. The CDR3 sequence is CASSFLGAYNEQFF. CDR3 nucleotides: TGTGCCAGCAGCTTCCTGGGAGCCTACAATGAGCAGTTCTTC. The variable domain in full, completed from reference TRBV5-6 and TRBJ2-1, reads DAGVTQSPTHLIKTRGQQVTLRCSPKSGHDTVSWYQQALGQGPQFIFQYYEEEERQRGNFPDRFSGHQFPNYSSELNVNALLLGDSALYLCASSFLGAYNEQFFGPGTRLTVL.

This clonotype was counted between two and nine times. The CDR3 DNA reads as TGTGCCAGCAGTTCTGGACCCCCCTCCACCGGGGAGCTGTTTTTT. It translates to CASSSGPPSTGELFF. The rearrangement links TRBV12-3 or TRBV12-4 to TRBJ2-2; D is unresolved. CDR3 length equals 15 residues. Trimming removed 4 bases from V and 4 bases from J, with 13 bases in between.